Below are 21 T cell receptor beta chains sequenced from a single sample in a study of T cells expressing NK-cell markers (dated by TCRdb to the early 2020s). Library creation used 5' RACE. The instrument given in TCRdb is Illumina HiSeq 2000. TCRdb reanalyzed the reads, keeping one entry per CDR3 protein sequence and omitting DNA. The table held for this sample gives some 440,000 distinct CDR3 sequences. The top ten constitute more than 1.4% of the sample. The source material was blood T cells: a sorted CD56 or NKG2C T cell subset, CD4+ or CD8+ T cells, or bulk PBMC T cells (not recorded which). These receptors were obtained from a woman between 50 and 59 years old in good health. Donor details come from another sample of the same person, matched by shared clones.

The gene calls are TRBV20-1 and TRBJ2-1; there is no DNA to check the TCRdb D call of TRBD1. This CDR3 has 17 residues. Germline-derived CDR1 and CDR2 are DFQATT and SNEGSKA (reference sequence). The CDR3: CSARGDRTDRGGNEQFF.

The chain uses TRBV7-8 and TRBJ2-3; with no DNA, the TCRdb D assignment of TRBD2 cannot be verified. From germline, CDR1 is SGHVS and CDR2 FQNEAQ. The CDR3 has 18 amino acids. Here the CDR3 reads CASSSVLKGLAGVDTQYF.

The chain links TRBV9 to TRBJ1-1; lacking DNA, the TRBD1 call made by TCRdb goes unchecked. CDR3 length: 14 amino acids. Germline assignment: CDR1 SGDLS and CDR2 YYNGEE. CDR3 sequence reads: CASSGRGLNTEAFF.

CDR3 sequence: CATSRDGTGGQPQHF. This chain joins TRBV15 and TRBJ1-5; the TRBD1 assignment by TCRdb is unverifiable without DNA. Germline loops: CDR1 LNHNV, CDR2 YYDKDF (reference sequence). CDR3 length: 15 residues.

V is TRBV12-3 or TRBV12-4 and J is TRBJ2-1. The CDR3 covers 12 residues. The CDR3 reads CASSLKEDRGFF.

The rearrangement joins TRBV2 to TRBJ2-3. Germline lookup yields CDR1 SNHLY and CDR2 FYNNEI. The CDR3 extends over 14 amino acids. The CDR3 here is CASSEIVDIGTQYF.

The CDR3 protein is CASSRDGGSLNEQFF. This sequence joins TRBV7-2 and TRBJ2-1; TCRdb designates TRBD1, a call that cannot be tested without DNA. This CDR3 is 15 amino acids long. Germline V lookup: CDR1 SGHTA, CDR2 FQGNSA.

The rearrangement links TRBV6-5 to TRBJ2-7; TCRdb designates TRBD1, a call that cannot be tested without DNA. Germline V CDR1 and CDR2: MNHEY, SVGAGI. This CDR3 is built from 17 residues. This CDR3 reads CASSYRPSGQGRYEQYF.

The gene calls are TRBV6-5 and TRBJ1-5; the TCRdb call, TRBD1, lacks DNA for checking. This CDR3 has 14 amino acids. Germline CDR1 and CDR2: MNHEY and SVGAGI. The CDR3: CASSRRDADQPQHF.

The chain's CDR3 is CSATIAGGYQETQYF. This chain links TRBV20-1 with TRBJ2-5; the D call of TRBD2 rests on TCRdb alone, since no DNA is present to check it. This CDR3 region has 15 residues. Germline V CDR1 and CDR2: DFQATT, SNEGSKA (reference sequence).

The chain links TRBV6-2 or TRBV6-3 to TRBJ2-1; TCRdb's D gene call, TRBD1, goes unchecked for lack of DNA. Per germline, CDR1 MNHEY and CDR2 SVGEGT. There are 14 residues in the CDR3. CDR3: CASSRPGRFNEQFF.

The CDR3 sequence is CASRVAANVLTF. The chain carries TRBV6-6 and TRBJ2-6. The CDR3 is 12 amino acids. CDR1 and CDR2 (germline): MNHNY, SVGAGI (reference sequence).

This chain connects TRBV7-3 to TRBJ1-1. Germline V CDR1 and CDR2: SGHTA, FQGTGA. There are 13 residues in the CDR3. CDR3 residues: CASSPSSYTEAFF.

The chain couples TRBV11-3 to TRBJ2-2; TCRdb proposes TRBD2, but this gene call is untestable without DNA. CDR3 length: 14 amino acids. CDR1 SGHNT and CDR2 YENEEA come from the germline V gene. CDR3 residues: CASSLGAGSPELFF.

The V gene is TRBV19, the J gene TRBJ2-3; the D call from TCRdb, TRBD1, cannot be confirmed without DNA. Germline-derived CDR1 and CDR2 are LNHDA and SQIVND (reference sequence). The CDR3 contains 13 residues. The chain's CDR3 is CASHDQGADTQYF.

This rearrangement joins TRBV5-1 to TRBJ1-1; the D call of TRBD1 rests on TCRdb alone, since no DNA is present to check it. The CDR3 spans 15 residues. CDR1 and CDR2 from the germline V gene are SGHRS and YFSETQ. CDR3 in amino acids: CASSPRQKMNTEAFF. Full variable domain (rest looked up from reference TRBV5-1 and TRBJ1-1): KAGVTQTPRYLIKTRGQQVTLSCSPISGHRSVSWYQQTPGQGLQFLFEYFSETQRNKGNFPGRFSGRQFSNSRSEMNVSTLELGDSALYLCASSPRQKMNTEAFFGQGTRLTVV.

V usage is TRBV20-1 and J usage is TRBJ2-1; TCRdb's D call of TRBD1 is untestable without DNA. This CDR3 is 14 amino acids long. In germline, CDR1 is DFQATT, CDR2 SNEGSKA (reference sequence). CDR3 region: CSASWGGRGHEQFF.

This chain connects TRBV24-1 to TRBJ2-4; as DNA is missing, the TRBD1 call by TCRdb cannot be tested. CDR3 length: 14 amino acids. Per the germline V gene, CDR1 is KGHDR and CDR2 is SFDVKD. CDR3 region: CATSDSGFRNIQYF.

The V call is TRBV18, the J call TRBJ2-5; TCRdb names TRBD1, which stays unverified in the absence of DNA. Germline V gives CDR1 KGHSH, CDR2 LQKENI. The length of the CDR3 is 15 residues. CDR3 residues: CASSPPAGRGETQYF.

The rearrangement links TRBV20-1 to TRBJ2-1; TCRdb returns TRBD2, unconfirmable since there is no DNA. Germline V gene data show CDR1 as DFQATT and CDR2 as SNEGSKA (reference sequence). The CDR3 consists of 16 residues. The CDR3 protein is CSARDTRSGPYNEQFF.

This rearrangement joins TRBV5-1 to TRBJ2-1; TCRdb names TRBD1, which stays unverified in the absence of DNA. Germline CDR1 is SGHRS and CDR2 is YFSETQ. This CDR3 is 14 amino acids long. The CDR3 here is CASSLTAGVNEQFF.